The 2 T cell receptor beta chains below all came from one sample that was sequenced in a study of T cell responses to AZD1222 COVID-19 vaccine. The table came from immunoSEQ multiplex PCR; TCRdb's copy has only in-frame clones and leaves some out. The sample contains 85,000 to 130,000 clones, about 89% of which appear only once. The sample in question was peripheral blood, obtained 28 days after the second dose of the MenACWY control vaccine. These receptors originate from an adult who received the MenACWY meningococcal vaccine as a control.

V and J are TRBV9 and TRBJ1-1; TRBD1 aligns across 8 bases. The V gene end was trimmed by 3 bases and the J gene end by 5 bases; junction bases not matched to a gene: 3. The CDR3 is 13 residues long. The germline gives CDR1 SGDLS, CDR2 YYNGEE. The CDR3 DNA is TGTGCCAGCAGCGGCAGGGGGCGTACTGAAGCTTTCTTT. It encodes CASSGRGRTEAFF.

This chain links TRBV4-1 with TRBJ2-7; a weak D match, TRBD1 (6 bases). Trimming shortened V by 0 bases and J by 2 bases, and 14 bases separated the two germline ends. CDR3 size: 16 residues. Germline CDR1 reads MGHRA; CDR2 reads YSYEKL. The chain's CDR3 is CASSQDGLGQTYEQYF. DNA for the CDR3: TGCGCCAGCAGCCAAGATGGACTCGGACAGACCTACGAGCAGTACTTC.